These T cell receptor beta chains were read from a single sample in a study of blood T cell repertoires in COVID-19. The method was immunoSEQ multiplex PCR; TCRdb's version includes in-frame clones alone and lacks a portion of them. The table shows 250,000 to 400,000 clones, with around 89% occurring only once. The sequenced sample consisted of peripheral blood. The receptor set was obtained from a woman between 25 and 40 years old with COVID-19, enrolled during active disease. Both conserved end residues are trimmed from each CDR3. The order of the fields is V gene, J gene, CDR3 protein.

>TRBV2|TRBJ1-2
ASSQDRAFYGYT
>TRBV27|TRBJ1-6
ASTMDRGNSPLH
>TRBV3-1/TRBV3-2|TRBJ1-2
ASSSTGGLSYGYT
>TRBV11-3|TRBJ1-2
ASSLDPGQGSGYT
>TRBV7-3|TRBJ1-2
ASSPVGGDSNYGYT
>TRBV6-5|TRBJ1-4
ASSSQGGPEKLF
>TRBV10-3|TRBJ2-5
AISDTGGGETQY
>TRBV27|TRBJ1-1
ASTPDRQNTEAF
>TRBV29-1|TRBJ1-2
SVPDRGGYT
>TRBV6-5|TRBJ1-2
ASSYGRGDYGYT
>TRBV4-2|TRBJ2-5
ASSRGTSGFQETQY
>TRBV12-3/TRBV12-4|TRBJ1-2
ASSRGRNYGYT
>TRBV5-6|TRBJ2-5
ASSLAARGETQY
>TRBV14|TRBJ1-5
ASSQDMREWLYQPQH
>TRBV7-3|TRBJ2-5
ASSLTGGPLGETQY
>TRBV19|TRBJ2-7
ASSLGVFSYEQY
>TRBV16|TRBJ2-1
ASSQSGSRGRSYNEQF
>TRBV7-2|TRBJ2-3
ANGPQADTQY
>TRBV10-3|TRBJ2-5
AISEASGEGETQY
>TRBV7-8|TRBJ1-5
ASSLGTWDSNQPQH
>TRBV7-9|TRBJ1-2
ASSPGTGYTYGYT
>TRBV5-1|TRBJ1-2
ASSLGGSWNYGYT
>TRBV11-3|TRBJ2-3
ASAKRGGVDTQY
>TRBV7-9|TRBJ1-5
ASSLGGRGQPQH
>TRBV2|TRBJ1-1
ASSVRGRMNTEAF
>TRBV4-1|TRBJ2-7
ASSQSLAGGEEQY
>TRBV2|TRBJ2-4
ASSQTFRGSGNIQY
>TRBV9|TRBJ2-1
ASSVTSGGLHEQF
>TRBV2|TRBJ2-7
ASSGGPLEQY
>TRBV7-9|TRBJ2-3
ASSIGTSGTQY
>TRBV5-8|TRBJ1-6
ASSSTAGYSPLH
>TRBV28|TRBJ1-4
ASSQTGGGEKLF
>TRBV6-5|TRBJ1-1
ASSYSRLALNTEAF
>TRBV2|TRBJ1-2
ASSEGQGYYT
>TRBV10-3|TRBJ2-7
AISERAGRGEQY
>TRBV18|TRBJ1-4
ASSPRQGATNEKLF
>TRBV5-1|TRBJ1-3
ASSLFGGRENTIY
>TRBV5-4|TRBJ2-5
ASTPQDSQETQY
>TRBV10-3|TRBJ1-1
AISPKEDTEAF
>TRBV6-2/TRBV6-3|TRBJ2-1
ASSYLEAGRDEQF
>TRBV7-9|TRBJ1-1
ASSLVSLEAF
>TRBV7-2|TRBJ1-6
ASSLAPVTANSPLH
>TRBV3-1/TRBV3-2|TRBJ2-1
ASSHGTAGADEQF